The 20 T cell receptor beta chains given below trace back to one sample, sequenced in a study of vaccination effects on CD4 cells after COVID-19. When around 9 days of culture had elapsed, CD4+ T cells were isolated. These receptors' antigens are unknown. TCRdb's copy holds only in-frame clones and misses some; the assay was immunoSEQ multiplex PCR. Here the sample spans 50,000 or so clones, around 67% being singletons. This specimen consisted of CD4+ T cells from PBMCs cultured without peptide, obtained before COVID-19 vaccination. The receptor source for this set is a human donor who received a COVID-19 vaccine.

The chain carries TRBV15 and TRBJ1-5; 8 positions match TRBD1. The CDR3 is 16 residues long. From germline, CDR1 is LNHNV and CDR2 YYDKDF (reference sequence). V lost 3 bases, J lost 0 bases, and 4 bases stayed unmatched. Written as DNA, the CDR3 is TGTGCCACCAGCAGGACAGGGGATGGTAGCAATCAGCCCCAGCATTTT. Translated, it gives CATSRTGDGSNQPQHF.

V is TRBV7-9 and J is TRBJ2-1, with a tentative D call TRBD1 (6 bases). V lost 4 bases, J lost 10 bases, and 20 bases lay in between. There are 15 residues in the CDR3. Per the germline V gene, CDR1 is SEHNR and CDR2 is FQNEAQ (reference sequence). The CDR3 spells CASSSRITGPNEQFF. The CDR3 DNA is TGTGCCAGCAGCTCACGAATAACAGGGCCCAACGAGCAGTTCTTC.

The rearrangement joins TRBV6-4 to TRBJ2-2, with 8 bases that match TRBD2. The CDR3 is 15 residues long. V trimming: 2 bases; J trimming: 1 base; junction bases outside the gene matches: 0. The germline V gene encodes CDR1 MRHNA and CDR2 SNTAGT. DNA of the CDR3: TGTGCCAGCAGTGACAGCGGGGGGAACACCGGGGAGCTGTTTTTT. This encodes CASSDSGGNTGELFF.

In its sample, this clone was seen a few times. V and J are TRBV19 and TRBJ2-1; D is possibly TRBD1 (5 bases). V lost 3 bases and J 12 bases, leaving 12 bases between the germline ends. The CDR3 totals 12 residues. CDR1 is LNHDA and CDR2 is SQIVND in the germline V gene (reference sequence). The CDR3 here is CASSISWGGQFF. In DNA form, the CDR3 reads TGTGCCAGTAGTATTAGCTGGGGCGGGCAGTTCTTC.

Here the CDR3 reads CASSQYQGTGGNEKLFF. The CDR3 DNA sequence: TGCGCCAGCAGCCAATACCAAGGGACAGGGGGAAATGAAAAACTGTTTTTT. The chain joins TRBV4-3 to TRBJ1-4, with 11 bases fitting TRBD1. Germline lookup yields CDR1 LGHNA and CDR2 YSLEER. The junction had 7 bases not matched to a gene; V was cut back by 2 bases and J by 5 bases. The CDR3 has 17 amino acids.

The chain carries TRBV7-2 and TRBJ1-4; D unresolved. Trimming cost V 1 base and J 5 bases, with 14 bases left between them. The CDR3 length is 16 residues. Germline V gene data show CDR1 as SGHTA and CDR2 as FQGNSA. As DNA, the CDR3 is TGTGCCAGCAGCTTAGGGAAGTGGGGTACCAATGAAAAACTGTTTTTT. Translating it yields CASSLGKWGTNEKLFF.

This chain joins TRBV5-4 and TRBJ1-1; 9 bases align to TRBD1. The trim removed 1 base at V and 1 base at J, leaving 11 bases unmatched. Per germline, CDR1 SGHNT and CDR2 YYREEE (reference sequence). The CDR3 sequence is 18 residues long. The CDR3 nucleotides read TGTGCCAGCAGCTTGCGGCGCCGACAGGGGGTCCCGAACACTGAAGCTTTCTTT. This codes for CASSLRRRQGVPNTEAFF.

This chain uses TRBV19 with TRBJ1-3; D gene unclear. Trimming took off 1 base at V and 0 bases at J, with 4 bases between the two ends. This CDR3 is 14 amino acids long. Per the germline V gene, CDR1 is LNHDA and CDR2 is SQIVND (reference sequence). CDR3: CASSIGDSGNTIYF. The CDR3 DNA reads TGTGCCAGTAGTATAGGTGACTCTGGAAACACCATATATTTT.

V usage is TRBV5-1 and J usage is TRBJ2-3, with 10 bases aligning to TRBD1. V lost 8 bases and J lost 0; bases outside the gene matches: 6. The CDR3 is made up of 15 amino acids. CDR1 SGHRS and CDR2 YFSETQ come from the germline V gene. Here the CDR3 DNA reads TGCGCCAGTGGGACAGGGGCCGCAAGCACAGATACGCAGTATTTT. It specifies CASGTGAASTDTQYF.

The chain employs TRBV7-9 and TRBJ2-1; tentative D call: TRBD2 (6 bases). The CDR3 length is 16 residues. V dropped 5 bases and J dropped 10 bases, with 24 bases sitting between them. The V gene's germline CDR1 is SEHNR and CDR2 FQNEAQ (reference sequence). The CDR3: CASSLPRGTILYEQFF. The CDR3 coding sequence is TGTGCCAGCAGCCTCCCTCGGGGGACGATTCTTTACGAGCAGTTCTTC.

This clone was counted between two and nine times. The V call is TRBV4-1, the J call TRBJ2-3; TRBD2 aligns across 10 bases. There are 17 residues in the CDR3. V lost 1 base to trimming and J lost 5 bases; unmatched junction nucleotides: 9. The germline CDR1 and CDR2 sequences are MGHRA and YSYEKL. The CDR3 reads CASSQGKAGGGGDTQYF. As DNA, the CDR3 is TGCGCCAGCAGCCAAGGGAAAGCGGGAGGGGGAGGAGATACGCAGTATTTT.

The chain uses TRBV29-1 and TRBJ1-1; D gene uncertain. The germline V and J ends were trimmed by 5 bases and 1 base, with 8 bases remaining between them. The length of the CDR3 is 12 residues. The V gene's germline CDR1 is SQVTM and CDR2 ANQGSEA. Written as DNA, the CDR3 is TGCAGCGTTTTTAAGGCGAACACTGAAGCTTTCTTT. This encodes CSVFKANTEAFF.

The chain carries TRBV12-5 and TRBJ2-1, with 7 bases matching TRBD2. Germline V gives CDR1 LGHNT, CDR2 FRNRAP. The CDR3 length is 20 residues. J was trimmed by 8 bases and V by 0 bases; bases with no gene match: 22. The CDR3 DNA reads as TGTGCTAGTGGTTTGGTAGTGCCCCGACGGGACGCGGGAGCCCCCCATGAGCAGTTCTTC. Protein product: CASGLVVPRRDAGAPHEQFF.

The V gene is TRBV28, the J gene TRBJ1-1; D is ambiguous. The CDR3 has 17 residues. V dropped 1 base and J dropped 1 base, with 16 bases sitting between them. Germline V gene data show CDR1 as MDHEN and CDR2 as SYDVKM. Here the CDR3 reads CASSLSFRQDKNTEAFF. DNA of the CDR3: TGTGCCAGCAGTTTATCCTTCCGACAAGACAAGAACACTGAAGCTTTCTTT.

The gene calls are TRBV6-5 and TRBJ1-3; weak D call: TRBD1 (6 bases). V was pared by 0 bases and J by 0 bases, with 9 bases between. The CDR3 has 16 amino acids. From germline, CDR1 is MNHEY and CDR2 SVGAGI. The CDR3 region is CASSYSPGASGNTIYF. CDR3 in DNA: TGTGCCAGCAGTTACTCACCGGGGGCCTCTGGAAACACCATATATTTT.

J is TRBJ2-7 and V is TRBV30, with 9 bases lining up with TRBD1. CDR3 length equals 14 residues. The ends lost 0 bases at V and 9 bases at J; junction bases unmatched: 9. The germline CDR1 and CDR2 sequences are GTSNPN and SVGIG (reference sequence). The CDR3 region has the DNA TGTGCCTGGAGTGTGTCGGGACAGGGTAGTCGGCAGTACTTC. It is translated as CAWSVSGQGSRQYF.

The chain employs TRBV10-2 and TRBJ1-5; a possible D gene is TRBD1 (6 bases). The V gene lost 0 bases and the J gene lost 6 bases, with 12 bases spanning the gap. CDR1 and CDR2 (germline): WSHSY, SAAADI. This CDR3 region has 15 residues. The CDR3 DNA reads TGCGCCAGCAGTGAGTCGGGGGCAGTAGGTCAGCCCCAGCATTTT. Protein: CASSESGAVGQPQHF.

The sample holds a few counts of this clone. The genes are TRBV5-1 and TRBJ1-1; D might be TRBD1 (6 bases). The CDR3 runs to 15 residues. V was pared by 0 bases and J by 7 bases, with 16 bases between. CDR1 is SGHRS, CDR2 YFSETQ, per germline. CDR3 loop: CASSLVLSGGGEAFF. CDR3 coding DNA: TGCGCCAGCAGCTTGGTCCTATCGGGGGGCGGTGAAGCTTTCTTT. The variable domain in full, completed from reference TRBV5-1 and TRBJ1-1, reads KAGVTQTPRYLIKTRGQQVTLSCSPISGHRSVSWYQQTPGQGLQFLFEYFSETQRNKGNFPGRFSGRQFSNSRSEMNVSTLELGDSALYLCASSLVLSGGGEAFFGQGTRLTVV.

V is TRBV2 and J is TRBJ2-7; 7 bases are shared with TRBD1. Trimming removed 1 base from V and 4 bases from J; junction bases left unmatched: 4. Germline V gene lookup returns CDR1 SNHLY and CDR2 FYNNEI. The CDR3 runs to 14 residues. The CDR3 loop reads CASSEGTGDYEQYF. The DNA for the CDR3 is TGTGCCAGCAGTGAAGGGACAGGAGATTACGAGCAGTACTTC.

The rearrangement joins TRBV6-5 to TRBJ1-5, with TRBD1 as a possible D gene (6 bases). CDR1 and CDR2 from the germline V gene are MNHEY and SVGAGI. This CDR3 contains 15 residues. Trimming shortened V by 5 bases and J by 4 bases, and 15 bases separated the two germline ends. The CDR3 sequence is CASSTRDTGNQPQHF. CDR3 bases: TGTGCCAGCAGTACCCGGGACACTGGGAATCAGCCCCAGCATTTT.